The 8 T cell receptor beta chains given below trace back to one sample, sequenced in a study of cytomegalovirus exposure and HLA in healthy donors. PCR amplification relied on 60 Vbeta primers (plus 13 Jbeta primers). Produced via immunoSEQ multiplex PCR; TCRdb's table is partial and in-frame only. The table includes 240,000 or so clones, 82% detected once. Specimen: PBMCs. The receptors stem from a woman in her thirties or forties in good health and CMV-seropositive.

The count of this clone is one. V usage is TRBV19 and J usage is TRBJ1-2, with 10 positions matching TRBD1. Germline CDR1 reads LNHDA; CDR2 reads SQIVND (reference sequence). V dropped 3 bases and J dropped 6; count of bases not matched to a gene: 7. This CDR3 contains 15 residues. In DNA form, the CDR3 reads TGTGCCAGTAGTATGCCGGGACAGGGGTTCCATGGCTACACCTTC. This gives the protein CASSMPGQGFHGYTF.

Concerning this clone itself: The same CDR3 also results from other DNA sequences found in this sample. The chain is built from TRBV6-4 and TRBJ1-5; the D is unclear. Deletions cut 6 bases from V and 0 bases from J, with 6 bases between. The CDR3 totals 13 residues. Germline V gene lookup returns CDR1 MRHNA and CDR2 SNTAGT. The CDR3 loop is CASSQDSNQPQHF. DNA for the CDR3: TGTGCCAGCAGCCAGGATAGCAATCAGCCCCAGCATTTT.

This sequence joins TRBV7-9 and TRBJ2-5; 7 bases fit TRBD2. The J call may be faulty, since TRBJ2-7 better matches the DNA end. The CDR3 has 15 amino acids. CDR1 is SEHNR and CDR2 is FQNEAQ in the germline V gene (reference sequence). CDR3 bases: TGTGCCAGCAGCTTAGGGGAGGGACTTCTATACGAGCAGTACTTC. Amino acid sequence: CASSLGEGLLYEQYF.

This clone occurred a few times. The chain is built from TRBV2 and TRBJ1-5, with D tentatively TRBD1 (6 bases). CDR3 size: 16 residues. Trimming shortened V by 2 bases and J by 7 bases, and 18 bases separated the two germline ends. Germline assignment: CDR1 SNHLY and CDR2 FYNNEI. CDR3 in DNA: TGTGCCAGCAGTGAACCCTACCGGGGGGCAGGACAGCCCCAGCATTTT. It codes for CASSEPYRGAGQPQHF.

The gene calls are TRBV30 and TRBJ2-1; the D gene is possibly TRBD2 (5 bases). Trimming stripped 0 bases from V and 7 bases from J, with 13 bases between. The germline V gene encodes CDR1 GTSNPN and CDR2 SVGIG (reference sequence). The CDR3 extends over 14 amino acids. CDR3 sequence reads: CAWSVPGVRNEQFF. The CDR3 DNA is TGTGCCTGGAGTGTACCCGGGGTACGAAATGAGCAGTTCTTC.

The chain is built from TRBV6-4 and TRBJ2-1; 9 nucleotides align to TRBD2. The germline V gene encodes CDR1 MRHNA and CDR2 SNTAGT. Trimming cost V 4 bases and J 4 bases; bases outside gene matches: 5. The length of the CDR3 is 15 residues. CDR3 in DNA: TGTGCCAGCAGTGTTGGGCTAGCGGGGTACAATGAGCAGTTCTTC. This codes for CASSVGLAGYNEQFF.

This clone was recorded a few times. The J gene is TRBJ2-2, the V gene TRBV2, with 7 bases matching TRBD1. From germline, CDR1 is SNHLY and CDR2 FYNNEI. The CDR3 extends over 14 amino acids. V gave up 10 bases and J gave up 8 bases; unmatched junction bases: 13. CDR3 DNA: TGTGCCACCCTCCTGGACAGGCGACCAGGGGAGCTGTTTTTT. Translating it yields CATLLDRRPGELFF.

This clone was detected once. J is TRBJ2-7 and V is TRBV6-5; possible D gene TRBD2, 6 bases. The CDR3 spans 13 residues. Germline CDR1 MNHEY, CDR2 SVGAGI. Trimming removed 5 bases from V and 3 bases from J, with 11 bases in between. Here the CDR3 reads CASSPSGSYEQYF. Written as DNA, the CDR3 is TGTGCCAGCAGTCCGTCCGGGAGCTACGAGCAGTACTTC.